This T cell receptor beta chain was identified during a study of shared clonotypes between healthy human individuals. Every immunoSEQ plate was one replicate of a subset's evenly spread DNA. Sequenced by immunoSEQ multiplex PCR; TCRdb stores in-frame clones only, minus some. The sample lists around 2.5 million clones, 80% to 95% seen once, with more than 0.35% in the top ten. Sequenced: naive CD4+ T cells from PBMCs. As to subset: CD45RA+ positively selected. The TCR was taken from a man younger than 35 in good health. Some clones in this sample may be carry-over from other donors' samples.

This CDR3 is CASSLIQGSLTMNTEAFF. DNA for the CDR3: TGTGCCAGCAGTTTAATCCAGGGTTCCTTAACCATGAACACTGAAGCTTTCTTT. The chain links TRBV28 to TRBJ1-1, with D possibly being TRBD1 (5 bases). The CDR3 runs 18 residues. Germline CDR1 is MDHEN and CDR2 is SYDVKM. Between the trimmed V and J ends, which lost 2 bases and 0 bases, there was a span of 19 bases.